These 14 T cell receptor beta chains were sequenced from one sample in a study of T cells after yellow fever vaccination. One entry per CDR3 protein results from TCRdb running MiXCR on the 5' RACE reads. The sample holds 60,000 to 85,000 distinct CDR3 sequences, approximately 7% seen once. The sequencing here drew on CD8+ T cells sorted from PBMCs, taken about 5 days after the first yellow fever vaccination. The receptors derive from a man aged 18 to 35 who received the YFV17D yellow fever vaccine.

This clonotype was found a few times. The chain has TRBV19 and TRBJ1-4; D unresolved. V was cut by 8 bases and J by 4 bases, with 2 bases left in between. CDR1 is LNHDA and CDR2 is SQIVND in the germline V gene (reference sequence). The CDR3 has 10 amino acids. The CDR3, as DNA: TGTGCCAGTGTTAATGAAAAACTGTTTTTT. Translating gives CASVNEKLFF.

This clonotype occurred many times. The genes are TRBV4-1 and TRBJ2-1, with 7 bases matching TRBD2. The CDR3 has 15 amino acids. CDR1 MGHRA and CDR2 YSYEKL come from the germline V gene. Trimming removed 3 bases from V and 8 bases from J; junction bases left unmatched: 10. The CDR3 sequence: CASSHPREGGDEQFF. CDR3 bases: TGCGCCAGCAGCCACCCGAGGGAGGGCGGGGATGAGCAGTTCTTC.

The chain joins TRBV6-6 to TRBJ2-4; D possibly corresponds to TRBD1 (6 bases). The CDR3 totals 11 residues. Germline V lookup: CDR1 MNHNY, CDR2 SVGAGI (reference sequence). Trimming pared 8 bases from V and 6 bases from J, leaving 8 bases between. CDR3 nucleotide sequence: TGTGCCAGCGAACAGGGAAACATTCAGTACTTC. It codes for CASEQGNIQYF.

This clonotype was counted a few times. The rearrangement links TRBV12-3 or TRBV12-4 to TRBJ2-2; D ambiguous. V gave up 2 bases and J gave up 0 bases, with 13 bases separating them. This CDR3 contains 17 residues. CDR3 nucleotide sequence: TGTGCCAGCAGTTTAAAGTGGTGGCAGGCGAACACCGGGGAGCTGTTTTTT. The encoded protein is CASSLKWWQANTGELFF.

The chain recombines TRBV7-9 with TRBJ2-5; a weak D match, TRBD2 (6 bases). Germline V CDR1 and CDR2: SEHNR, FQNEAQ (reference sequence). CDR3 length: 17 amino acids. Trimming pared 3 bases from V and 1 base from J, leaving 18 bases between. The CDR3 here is CASSFQHWRGFQETQYF. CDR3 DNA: TGTGCCAGCAGCTTCCAGCACTGGCGGGGATTCCAAGAGACCCAGTACTTC.

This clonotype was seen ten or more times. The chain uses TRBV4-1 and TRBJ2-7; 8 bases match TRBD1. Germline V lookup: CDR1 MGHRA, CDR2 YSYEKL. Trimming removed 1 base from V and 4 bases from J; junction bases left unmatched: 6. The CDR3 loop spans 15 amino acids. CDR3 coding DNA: TGCGCCAGCAGCCAAGGGACAGGGAACGTATACGAGCAGTACTTC. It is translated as CASSQGTGNVYEQYF.

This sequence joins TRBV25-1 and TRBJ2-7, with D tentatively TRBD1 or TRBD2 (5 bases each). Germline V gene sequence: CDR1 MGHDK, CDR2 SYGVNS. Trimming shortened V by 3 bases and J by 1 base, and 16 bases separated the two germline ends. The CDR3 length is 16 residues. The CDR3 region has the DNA TGTGCCAGCAGTGACTGGGGGAAGGACGGTTCCTACGAGCAGTACTTC. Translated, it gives CASSDWGKDGSYEQYF.

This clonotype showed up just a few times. The CDR3 DNA follows: TGTGCCAGTAGTATTAGCAGGGGCGAGCAGTACTTC. As protein: CASSISRGEQYF. V and J are TRBV19 and TRBJ2-7; TRBD1 might be the D (6 bases). This CDR3 is built from 12 residues. V gave up 3 bases and J gave up 6 bases, with 9 bases separating them. Per germline, CDR1 LNHDA and CDR2 SQIVND (reference sequence).

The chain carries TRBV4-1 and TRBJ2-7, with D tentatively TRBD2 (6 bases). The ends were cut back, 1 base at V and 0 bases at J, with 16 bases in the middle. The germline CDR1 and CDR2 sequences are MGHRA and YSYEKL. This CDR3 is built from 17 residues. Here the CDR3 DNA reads TGCGCCAGCAGCCAAGGGCAGGGCCCCGGGGGCTCCTACGAGCAGTACTTC. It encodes CASSQGQGPGGSYEQYF.

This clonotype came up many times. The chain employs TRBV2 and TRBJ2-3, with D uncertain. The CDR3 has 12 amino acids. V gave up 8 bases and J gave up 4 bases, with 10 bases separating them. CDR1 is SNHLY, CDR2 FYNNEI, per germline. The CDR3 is CASLGIPDTQYF. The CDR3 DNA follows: TGTGCCAGCCTGGGTATCCCAGATACGCAGTATTTT.

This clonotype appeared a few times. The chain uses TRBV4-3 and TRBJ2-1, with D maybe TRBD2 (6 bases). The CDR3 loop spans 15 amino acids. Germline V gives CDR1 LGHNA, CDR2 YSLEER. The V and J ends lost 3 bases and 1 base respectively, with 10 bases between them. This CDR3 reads CASSHGGASYNEQFF. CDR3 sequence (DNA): TGCGCCAGCAGCCATGGAGGGGCATCCTACAATGAGCAGTTCTTC.

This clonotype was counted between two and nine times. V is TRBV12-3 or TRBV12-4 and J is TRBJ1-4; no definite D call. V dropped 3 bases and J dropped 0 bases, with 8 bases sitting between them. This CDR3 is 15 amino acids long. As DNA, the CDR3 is TGTGCCAGCAGTTTTGTGTATGCAACTAATGAAAAACTGTTTTTT. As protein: CASSFVYATNEKLFF.

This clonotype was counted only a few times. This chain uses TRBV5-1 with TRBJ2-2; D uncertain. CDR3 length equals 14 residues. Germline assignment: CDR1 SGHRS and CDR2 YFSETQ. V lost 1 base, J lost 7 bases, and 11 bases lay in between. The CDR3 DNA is TGCGCCAGCAGCTTGAATGGGATTTACGGGGAGCTGTTTTTT. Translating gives CASSLNGIYGELFF.

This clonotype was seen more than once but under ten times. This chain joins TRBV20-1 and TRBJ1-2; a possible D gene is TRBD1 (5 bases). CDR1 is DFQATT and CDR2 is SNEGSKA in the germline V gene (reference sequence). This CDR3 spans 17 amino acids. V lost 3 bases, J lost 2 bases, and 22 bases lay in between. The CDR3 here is CSARELILGTSNYGYTF. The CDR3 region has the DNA TGCAGTGCTAGGGAACTGATACTTGGGACGTCGAACTATGGCTACACCTTC.